A selection of T cell receptor beta chains follows, all from one sample in a study of blood T cells in healthy people across ages. Each CDR3 protein is one row after TCRdb ran MiXCR on the 5' RACE reads. The sample shows around 1,000,000 distinct CDR3 sequences, 35% to 45% of them seen only once. The sequenced sample was blood. These receptors were taken from a man aged 18 to 30 in good health. CDR3s include the opening cysteine and the closing phenylalanine or tryptophan. D genes are given only for firm matches. Clone size is stated in some rows and not others, as once, few, many or a class when expanded.

clone_size | j_call | v_call | d_call | cdr3_nt | cdr3_aa
- | TRBJ2-1 | TRBV6-2/TRBV6-3 | - | TGTGCCAGTTCCCGGGATCAACCCTACAATGAGCAGTTCTTC | CASSRDQPYNEQFF
few | TRBJ2-5 | TRBV20-1 | - | TGCAGTGCTAGAGTCCCAGGGCGTAACCCAGAGACCCAGTACTTC | CSARVPGRNPETQYF
few | TRBJ1-1 | TRBV6-1 | - | TGTGCCAGCTATTCGACAGGGAACACTGAAGCTTTCTTT | CASYSTGNTEAFF
few | TRBJ1-1 | TRBV20-1 | - | TGCAGTGCTAGACTACCGGGGGTTTCTGAAGCTTTCTTT | CSARLPGVSEAFF
- | TRBJ1-2 | TRBV7-2 | TRBD1 | TGTGCCAGCAGCCTTGGGACAGGGAATCGCGGCTACACCTTC | CASSLGTGNRGYTF
- | TRBJ1-6 | TRBV7-9 | - | TGTGCCAGCAGCTTAGTACCCACACCCCTCCACTTT | CASSLVPTPLHF
- | TRBJ2-5 | TRBV6-6 | TRBD2 | TGTGCCAGCAGTCGGCCTAGCGGGACCCGACAAGAGACCCAGTACTTC | CASSRPSGTRQETQYF
- | TRBJ2-5 | TRBV7-8 | - | TGTGCCAGCAAAGCTTGGCAGGAGCAAGAGACCCAGTACTTC | CASKAWQEQETQYF
- | TRBJ1-5 | TRBV10-3 | - | TGTGCCTCACCATCGTCAGTCTTCGGGGCTTGGAGCAATCAGCCCCAGCATTTT | CASPSSVFGAWSNQPQHF
once | TRBJ1-1 | TRBV7-2 | - | TGTGCCAGCAGCTTAAACCGGAGATCTGAAGCTTTCTTT | CASSLNRRSEAFF
- | TRBJ1-2 | TRBV15 | - | TGTGCCACCAGCAGAGAAGAGTCACCCAATCGCTATGGCTACACCTTC | CATSREESPNRYGYTF
many | TRBJ1-1 | TRBV5-1 | - | TGCGCCAGCAGCCCGGGACACCAGAACACTGAAGCTTTCTTT | CASSPGHQNTEAFF
few | TRBJ1-5 | TRBV29-1 | - | TGCAGCGTTGAAGAGAATCGCAATCAGCCCCAGCATTTT | CSVEENRNQPQHF
- | TRBJ1-1 | TRBV30 | TRBD1 | TGTGCCTGGAGTGCCGGGACAGGGGGCATTATGAACACTGAAGCTTTCTTT | CAWSAGTGGIMNTEAFF
- | TRBJ1-1 | TRBV7-2 | - | TGTGCCAGCAGCTTATCAAGGGCGGTTATGAACACTGAAGCTTTCTTT | CASSLSRAVMNTEAFF
- | TRBJ2-1 | TRBV9 | TRBD1 | TGTGCCAGCAGCGTACCGGACAGGCCATCCTCCTACAATGAGCAGTTCTTC | CASSVPDRPSSYNEQFF
- | TRBJ1-4 | TRBV4-1 | TRBD1 | TGCGCCAGCAGCCAAGTCAAGGGACAGGGAGATGGGAGGAAAAAACTGTTTTTT | CASSQVKGQGDGRKKLFF
many | TRBJ2-3 | TRBV9 | - | TGTGCCAGCAGCGTAGCGGTCACAGATACGCAGTATTTT | CASSVAVTDTQYF
few | TRBJ1-2 | TRBV28 | - | TGTGCCAGCAGTTTCGGATTATCAGGGTACACCTTC | CASSFGLSGYTF
many | TRBJ1-4 | TRBV4-1 | - | TGCGCCAGCAGCCAAACAGGAGCGGCTAATGAAAAACTGTTTTTT | CASSQTGAANEKLFF
few | TRBJ1-2 | TRBV28 | - | TGTGCCAGCAGTCCCCCGGTCCGAGGGCTTGGCTACACCTTC | CASSPPVRGLGYTF
few | TRBJ1-6 | TRBV27 | - | TGTGCCAGCAGTTTGCAGGGAGGGGGTCGCCATAATTCACCCCTCCACTTT | CASSLQGGGRHNSPLHF
- | TRBJ2-6 | TRBV11-2 | - | TGTGCCACCAGCTCTGGACAGCCTGCCAACGTCCTGACTTTC | CATSSGQPANVLTF
few | TRBJ2-7 | TRBV9 | TRBD1 | TGTGCCAGCAGCTTACAGGACAGGGGCTTCTACGAGCAGTACTTC | CASSLQDRGFYEQYF
- | TRBJ2-2 | TRBV12-3/TRBV12-4 | - | TGTGCCAGCAATCGGGGTGCGAAGGGGGAGCTGTTTTTT | CASNRGAKGELFF
- | TRBJ2-7 | TRBV7-2 | - | TGTGCCAGCAGCTTATCGAGGTACACCTACGAGCAGTACTTC | CASSLSRYTYEQYF
once | TRBJ2-7 | TRBV24-1 | TRBD1 | TGTGCCACCAGTGGCACAGGGGGCACGTCCTACAATGAGCAGTACTTC | CATSGTGGTSYNEQYF
- | TRBJ1-1 | TRBV7-2 | - | TGTGCCAGCAGCTTAGCGGGCCAGAGCGCTGAAGCTTTCTTT | CASSLAGQSAEAFF
once | TRBJ1-1 | TRBV2 | - | TGTGCCAGCAATGTCCAGGGAAAGGGGGTGAACACTGAAGCTTTCTTT | CASNVQGKGVNTEAFF